What follows are 25 T cell receptor beta chains derived from one specimen sequenced in a study of CD4 T cells in relation to SARS-CoV-2 and coronaviruses. The unexposed donors gave CD4+ T cells in 2011-2018, prior to COVID-19. Isolation of CD4+ T cells took place after about 9 days in culture. These receptors have no identified antigens. Produced via immunoSEQ multiplex PCR; TCRdb's table is partial and in-frame only. The sample yields 20,000 or so clones, around 80% seen once. The sample consisted of CD4+ T cells from PBMCs, cultured in vitro. These receptors came from a human donor in good health.

This chain connects TRBV5-1 to TRBJ1-2; 9 nucleotides agree with TRBD1. Germline loops: CDR1 SGHRS, CDR2 YFSETQ. The CDR3 extends over 16 amino acids. V lost 0 bases and J lost 0; bases outside the gene matches: 3. The CDR3 loop reads CASSLGDRATNYGYTF. The CDR3 DNA is TGCGCCAGCAGCTTGGGGGACAGGGCAACTAACTATGGCTACACCTTC.

This chain joins TRBV6-5 and TRBJ2-3; TRBD1 matches 7 bases. Germline values: CDR1 MNHEY, CDR2 SVGAGI. This CDR3 comprises 14 residues. V was clipped by 8 bases and J by 0 bases; unmatched bases: 5. This chain's CDR3 is CASLGQLSTDTQYF. CDR3 in DNA: TGTGCCAGCTTGGGACAGCTAAGCACAGATACGCAGTATTTT.

The chain employs TRBV6-5 and TRBJ2-1; the match to TRBD1 covers 9 bases. The length of the CDR3 is 14 residues. With 7 bases clipped from V and 9 bases from J, the junction kept 10 bases outside the gene matches. Germline V CDR1 and CDR2: MNHEY, SVGAGI. The CDR3 region has the DNA TGTGCCAGCAACCTGGGACAGGGAGTAGGTGAGCAGTTCTTC. This codes for CASNLGQGVGEQFF.

The rearrangement links TRBV28 to TRBJ1-5, with D unclear. The CDR3 covers 15 residues. V lost 6 bases and J 2 bases, leaving 14 bases between the germline ends. Germline V gene lookup returns CDR1 MDHEN and CDR2 SYDVKM. CDR3 in DNA: TGTGCCAGCAGCCCTTATGGGGATGGCAATCAGCCCCAGCATTTT. Amino acid sequence: CASSPYGDGNQPQHF.

This rearrangement joins TRBV24-1 to TRBJ2-5; 11 nucleotides align to TRBD2. CDR3 size: 17 residues. The germline gives CDR1 KGHDR, CDR2 SFDVKD. The trim removed 3 bases at V and 0 bases at J, leaving 5 bases unmatched. The CDR3 region has the DNA TGTGCCACCAGTGATCCTCTAGCGGGAGGATACCAAGAGACCCAGTACTTC. Its protein is CATSDPLAGGYQETQYF.

This rearrangement joins TRBV9 to TRBJ1-3, with 7 bases matching TRBD1. The germline V gene encodes CDR1 SGDLS and CDR2 YYNGEE. This CDR3 contains 19 residues. Trimming at V came to 0 bases and at J to 4 bases, leaving 16 bases not matched to a gene. The CDR3 is CASSVGDSGTEITGNTIYF. For the CDR3, the DNA is TGTGCCAGCAGCGTAGGGGACTCCGGGACAGAGATAACCGGAAACACCATATATTTT.

V and J are TRBV18 and TRBJ2-7; TRBD2 agrees at 8 bases. Germline CDR1 is KGHSH and CDR2 is LQKENI. J lost 3 bases, V lost 1 base, and 5 bases had no gene match. CDR3 length equals 15 residues. The CDR3 nucleotides are TGTGCCAGCTCACCACGGACTAGCTCAAGCTACGAGCAGTACTTC. The encoded protein is CASSPRTSSSYEQYF. The whole variable domain, remainder taken from reference TRBV18 and TRBJ2-7, is NAGVMQNPRHLVRRRGQEARLRCSPMKGHSHVYWYRQLPEEGLKFMVYLQKENIIDESGMPKERFSAEFPKEGPSILRIQQVVRGDSAAYFCASSPRTSSSYEQYFGPGTRLTVT.

The genes are TRBV23-1 and TRBJ1-4; 10 nucleotides align to TRBD1. TRBV23-1 is known as an ORF, though its function is uncertain. The length of the CDR3 is 16 residues. V was clipped by 10 bases and J by 0 bases; unmatched bases: 8. The CDR3 protein is CANRDRGYSTNEKLFF. Written as DNA, the CDR3 is TGCGCCAACCGGGACAGGGGTTATTCAACTAATGAAAAACTGTTTTTT.

The chain employs TRBV29-1 and TRBJ2-3; D might be TRBD1 or TRBD2, each matching 6 bases. The V end lost 7 bases, the J end lost 0 bases, and 20 bases lay between the germline ends. This CDR3 has 16 amino acids. The germline V gene encodes CDR1 SQVTM and CDR2 ANQGSEA. The CDR3 loop reads CSARPPGGLSTDTQYF. CDR3 DNA: TGCAGCGCCCGACCCCCCGGGGGCCTGAGCACAGATACGCAGTATTTT.

Written as DNA, the CDR3 is TGTGCCAGCAGCCAACGGACCGATTCCTACGAGCAGTACTTC. The encoded protein is CASSQRTDSYEQYF. The chain has TRBV7-9 and TRBJ2-7; D unresolved. CDR1 SEHNR and CDR2 FQNEAQ come from the germline V gene (reference sequence). The V end lost 5 bases, the J end lost 1 base, and 12 bases lay between the germline ends. There are 14 residues in the CDR3. The whole variable domain, filled in from reference TRBV7-9 and TRBJ2-7, reads DTGVSQNPRHKITKRGQNVTFRCDPISEHNRLYWYRQTLGQGPEFLTYFQNEAQLEKSRLLSDRFSAERPKGSFSTLEIQRTEQGDSAMYLCASSQRTDSYEQYFGPGTRLTVT.

The chain combines TRBV9 with TRBJ2-1, with a weak D call TRBD2 (5 bases). Germline-derived CDR1 and CDR2 are SGDLS and YYNGEE. V gave up 5 bases and J gave up 3 bases, with 15 bases separating them. CDR3 size: 15 residues. CDR3 DNA sequence: TGTGCCAGCAGGGGTACGGACCGGGACTACAATGAGCAGTTCTTC. Its translation: CASRGTDRDYNEQFF.

The chain links TRBV7-9 to TRBJ2-7; D gene ambiguous. The CDR3 sequence is 11 residues long. Germline V gives CDR1 SEHNR, CDR2 FQNEAQ (reference sequence). V shed 0 bases and J shed 6 bases, with 3 bases lying between them. The CDR3 sequence is CASSLAGEQYF. The CDR3 coding sequence is TGTGCCAGCAGCTTAGCGGGCGAGCAGTACTTC. Drawing the rest from reference TRBV7-9 and TRBJ2-7, the complete variable domain is DTGVSQNPRHKITKRGQNVTFRCDPISEHNRLYWYRQTLGQGPEFLTYFQNEAQLEKSRLLSDRFSAERPKGSFSTLEIQRTEQGDSAMYLCASSLAGEQYFGPGTRLTVT.

The chain links TRBV5-1 to TRBJ2-1; D might be TRBD1 or TRBD2, each matching 5 bases. CDR1 SGHRS and CDR2 YFSETQ come from the germline V gene. Trimming cost V 4 bases and J 7 bases, with 21 bases left between them. The CDR3 has 16 amino acids. The CDR3 bases are TGCGCCAGCAGCCTTCCGAGGGCGGTTAGACAGAATGAGCAGTTCTTC. As protein: CASSLPRAVRQNEQFF.

This chain uses TRBV3-1 (or the pseudogene TRBV3-2) with TRBJ2-1; the D gene could be TRBD1 or TRBD2 (5 bases each). The CDR3 is 15 amino acids. V gave up 0 bases and J gave up 7 bases, with 13 bases separating them. The germline CDR1 and CDR2 sequences are LGHDT and YNNKEL (reference sequence). The CDR3 region is CASSQEPSRENEQFF. The CDR3 DNA sequence: TGTGCCAGCAGCCAAGAGCCGAGCAGGGAGAATGAGCAGTTCTTC.

The rearrangement uses TRBV5-4 and TRBJ2-5; 14 bases are a match to TRBD2. Unmatched junction bases numbered 9, after V lost 5 bases and J lost 0 bases. Germline V gene sequence: CDR1 SGHNT, CDR2 YYREEE (reference sequence). The CDR3 is 18 residues long. The CDR3 spells CASRQGLAGGLDQETQYF. CDR3 in DNA: TGTGCCAGCAGACAAGGACTAGCGGGAGGTTTAGACCAAGAGACCCAGTACTTC.

The chain has TRBV7-3 and TRBJ2-7, with D perhaps TRBD2 (5 bases). Germline V gives CDR1 SGHTA, CDR2 FQGTGA. V shed 5 bases and J shed 3 bases, with 11 bases lying between them. This CDR3 has 13 amino acids. The CDR3 bases are TGTGCCAGCAGCCCCATGGGGAGCTACGAGCAGTACTTC. This translates into CASSPMGSYEQYF.

This chain uses TRBV12-3 or TRBV12-4 with TRBJ1-1, with D uncertain. CDR3 length: 11 residues. Trimming stripped 5 bases from V and 4 bases from J, with 5 bases between. In DNA form, the CDR3 reads TGTGCCAGCAGTCTAAGCACTGAAGCTTTCTTT. This sequence encodes CASSLSTEAFF.

The chain couples TRBV7-8 to TRBJ2-6; D unclear. Germline V gene sequence: CDR1 SGHVS, CDR2 FQNEAQ. CDR3 size: 13 residues. V gave up 4 bases and J gave up 3 bases, with 4 bases separating them. The CDR3 region is CASSSRGANVLTF. The CDR3 nucleotides are TGTGCCAGCAGCTCTCGTGGGGCCAACGTCCTGACTTTC. Full variable domain (outside the CDR3, taken from reference TRBV7-8 and TRBJ2-6): GAGVSQSPRYKVAKRGQDVALRCDPISGHVSLFWYQQALGQGPEFLTYFQNEAQLDKSGLPSDRFFAERPEGSVSTLKIQRTQQEDSAVYLCASSSRGANVLTFGAGSRLTVL.

The rearrangement uses TRBV5-1 and TRBJ1-1; 8 bases map to TRBD1. J was trimmed by 7 bases and V by 4 bases; bases with no gene match: 15. Looked up from germline, CDR1 is SGHRS and CDR2 is YFSETQ. The CDR3 is made up of 16 amino acids. The CDR3 sequence: CASSRGQVGLPVEAFF. The CDR3 nucleotides are TGCGCCAGCAGCCGGGGACAGGTCGGTCTTCCGGTTGAAGCTTTCTTT.

V and J are TRBV24-1 and TRBJ1-1; possibly TRBD1 for D (5 bases). Trimming cost V 0 bases and J 10 bases, with 8 bases left between them. Germline lookup yields CDR1 KGHDR and CDR2 SFDVKD. The CDR3 spans 12 residues. The CDR3 loop is CATSDLLGGAFF. As DNA, the CDR3 is TGTGCCACCAGTGATTTGCTTGGGGGAGCTTTCTTT.

This clone appeared a single time. The chain combines TRBV18 with TRBJ2-2, with TRBD2 matching 8 bases. This CDR3 spans 16 amino acids. With V trimmed by 3 bases and J by 2 bases, 5 bases remained unmatched. Looked up from germline, CDR1 is KGHSH and CDR2 is LQKENI. The CDR3 sequence is CASSPRSGGNTGELFF. The CDR3 coding sequence is TGTGCCAGCTCACCCCGGAGCGGGGGAAACACCGGGGAGCTGTTTTTT.

The chain joins TRBV29-1 to TRBJ2-1; D is possibly TRBD1 (6 bases). V was trimmed by 8 bases and J by 8 bases, leaving 28 bases between them. The CDR3 runs to 16 residues. Per the germline V gene, CDR1 is SQVTM and CDR2 is ANQGSEA. This CDR3 reads CSSAGTRAGWGYEQFF. The CDR3 nucleotides are TGCAGCTCGGCCGGGACAAGGGCCGGATGGGGGTATGAGCAGTTCTTC.

V is TRBV5-1 and J is TRBJ2-5, with D hard to call. V was pared by 0 bases and J by 3 bases, with 6 bases between. The CDR3 runs 13 residues. CDR1 SGHRS and CDR2 YFSETQ come from the germline V gene. The DNA of the CDR3 is TGCGCCAGCAGCTTGGTTGGGGAAGAGACCCAGTACTTC. Translated, it gives CASSLVGEETQYF.

This chain joins TRBV9 and TRBJ1-2, with D unresolved. CDR1 is SGDLS, CDR2 YYNGEE, per germline. V was cut by 0 bases and J by 2 bases, with 8 bases left in between. CDR3 length equals 14 residues. The CDR3: CASSVGTANYGYTF. In DNA, the CDR3 is TGTGCCAGCAGCGTAGGGACGGCGAACTATGGCTACACCTTC.

The rearrangement links TRBV29-1 to TRBJ1-2; D perhaps matches TRBD1 (5 bases). The CDR3 is made up of 14 amino acids. V shed 0 bases and J shed 4 bases, with 12 bases lying between them. The germline CDR1 and CDR2 sequences are SQVTM and ANQGSEA. The CDR3 reads CSVEEGEGGYGYTF. The DNA for the CDR3 is TGCAGCGTTGAAGAGGGGGAGGGCGGCTATGGCTACACCTTC.